Listed here is a single T cell receptor beta chain. The CDR3 has 14 residues. V shed 0 bases, J shed 1 base, and the junction held 1 base outside the gene matches. CDR1 SGDLS and CDR2 YYNGEE come from the germline V gene. This sample stems from a study of monozygotic twins with cystic fibrosis. The table came from immunoSEQ multiplex PCR; TCRdb's copy has only in-frame clones and leaves some out. The sample contains some 17,000 clones, about 96% of which appear only once. This TCR came from a girl aged 2-9 years with cystic fibrosis. This chain links TRBV9 with TRBJ2-7; 7 nucleotides agree with TRBD2. Sequenced sample: blood. CDR3 region: CASSVASGSYEQYF. The CDR3 DNA reads as TGTGCCAGCAGCGTAGCTAGCGGATCCTACGAGCAGTACTTC.